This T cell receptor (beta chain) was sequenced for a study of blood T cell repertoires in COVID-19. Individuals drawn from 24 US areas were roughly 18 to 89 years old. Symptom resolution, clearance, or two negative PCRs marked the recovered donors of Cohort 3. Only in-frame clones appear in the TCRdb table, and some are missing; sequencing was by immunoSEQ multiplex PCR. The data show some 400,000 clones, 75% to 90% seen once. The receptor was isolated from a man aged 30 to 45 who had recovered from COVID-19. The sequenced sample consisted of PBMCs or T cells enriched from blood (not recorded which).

The CDR3 spells CAGRQAGPYEQYF. CDR3 bases: TGTGCCGGACGACAAGCGGGTCCCTACGAGCAGTACTTC. The rearrangement joins TRBV30 to TRBJ2-7; maybe TRBD2 (6 bases). V was clipped by 8 bases and J by 2 bases, with 16 bases between them. Germline values: CDR1 GTSNPN, CDR2 SVGIG (reference sequence). The CDR3 is 13 residues long.